This entry concerns a single T cell receptor (beta chain). No antigen is known for it. Per-nucleotide qualities are absent, and no much larger clonotype sits a single base away. These data belong to a study of T-cell memory formation after mild COVID-19 (dated by TCRdb to 2020 to 2022). Regarding the complete study: Most TCR sequence clusters were specific to one of the two donors. Two young, previously healthy adult volunteers made up the cohort, one male and one female. Longitudinal TCRalpha and TCRbeta repertoire sequencing tracked T-cell clones expanding and contracting after mild COVID-19 in a couple of donors. Broad study findings and their caveats: The second-wave clones that peaked on day 37 were not confirmed to be SARS-CoV-2 specific. Some responding clones were found in pre-infection memory, which suggests that pre-existing cross-reactive memory T cells took part in the SARS-CoV-2 response. Balanced CD4/CD8 phenotypes were observed for clones contracting from day 15 to 85, whereas a bias towards CD4+ was observed for a second wave of clones expanding from day 15 to 37. The study covered only a couple of mild cases, and larger cohorts including severe cases with pre-infection samples were considered necessary. Contracting CD4+ clones appeared mostly in the CM and EM memory subsets, whereas CD8+ clones were enriched in EMRA.

TCRdb names Illumina NovaSeq 6000 as the instrument used. TCRalpha and TCRbeta cDNA libraries were built by 5'RACE with constant-segment primers, adding sample barcodes and unique molecular identifiers. Trizol reagent was used to extract RNA from every sample. Amplification of the libraries took two PCR steps, and the second step added a second sample barcode plus Illumina TruSeq adapters. Libraries were sequenced on an Illumina NovaSeq with 2 x 150 bp paired-end reads. Per the authors' processing: The reads were demultiplexed and collapsed into UMI-guided consensus sequences using migec v1.2.7. Using mixcr v2.1.11, UMI consensuses were aligned to TRA and TRB V and J templates and then assembled into clonotypes. A clonotype was counted as expanded or contracted only if both edgeR and NoisET called the change significant, with noise models trained on biological replicates. For edgeR calls, a false discovery rate-adjusted p below 0.01 and a log2 fold-change threshold of 1 were applied. As an exploratory analysis of dynamics, max-normalized trajectories of the 1000 most abundant clonotypes were examined by PCA with hierarchical clustering. Separately sequenced CD4+ and CD8+ repertoires were used to assign a CD4 or CD8 phenotype to each responding clone. Through fastp at Q25 and MiXCR, TCRdb rebuilt clones from the public reads, retaining in-frame beta chains. Each CDR3 protein gets just one entry, which takes the most common genes and DNA from the rows behind it. TCRdb's processing, not the authors', yielded these V and J calls. This sample lists 84,000 or so distinct CDR3 sequences; about 15% were detected once. Of the sample, around 29% falls within the top ten clones.

PBMCs were isolated by Ficoll-Paque density gradient centrifugation. V lost 8 bases and J lost 5 bases; the stretch between them is 6 bases long. Its CDR3 holds 10 amino acids, cysteine through phenylalanine. Only the CDR3 part of the read is kept: 30 bases, read in frame from the first base. The germline V gene supplies CDR1 SGHTA and CDR2 FQGNSA. Sample: PBMCs or a T cell subset sorted from them (not recorded which). Recombination linked TRBV7-2 to TRBJ2-5, and perhaps TRBD2 as D gene, on 6 matching bases. The source of this sequence is an adult woman who had mild COVID-19 (a few samples of this study predate the infection). The sample titles of this study are shuffled in the database, so cell type and time point are left out; the donor was told from shared clones. The CDR3 amino acid sequence is: CASAGETQYF. The DNA reads as follows: TGTGCCAGCGCGGGGGAGACCCAGTACTTC.